Below, 9 T cell receptor beta chains from the same sample are listed, as sequenced in a study of blood T cell repertoires in COVID-19 (dated by TCRdb to the early 2020s). The library came from the immunoSEQ multiplex PCR assay. TCRdb took this table from immuneACCESS and kept in-frame rearrangements with V and J called. Such tables lack part of the clones; where checked against another copy, unresolved V genes explain under half of the gap, and the rest is unexplained. A total of 240,000 or so clones appear in this sample, 88% of them only once. Around 0.8% of the sample is in the top ten clones. Material for sequencing was peripheral blood. The receptors come from a woman aged 25 to 39 with acute or convalescent COVID-19.

This clone was counted at least ten times. The chain employs TRBV7-6 and TRBJ2-7, with D perhaps TRBD1 (6 bases). The V gene's germline CDR1 is SGHVS and CDR2 FNYEAQ. Deletions cut 5 bases from V and 2 bases from J, with 10 bases between. CDR3 size: 13 residues. CDR3 sequence: CASSPDRPYEQYF. The CDR3 DNA reads TGTGCCAGCAGCCCGGACAGACCCTACGAGCAGTACTTC.

The sample holds one count of this clone. The chain is built from TRBV6-5 and TRBJ2-2; D remains ambiguous. The germline CDR1 and CDR2 sequences are MNHEY and SVGAGI. The V and J ends lost 7 bases and 5 bases respectively, with 11 bases between them. The CDR3 spans 13 residues. The CDR3 DNA reads TGTGCCAGCAACGGCAGGCCTACCGGGGAGCTGTTTTTT. As protein: CASNGRPTGELFF.

The chain carries TRBV9 and TRBJ2-1; TRBD2 matches 7 bases. Germline V lookup: CDR1 SGDLS, CDR2 YYNGEE. The CDR3 length is 15 residues. The trim removed 1 base at V and 5 bases at J, leaving 6 bases unmatched. CDR3 DNA sequence: TGTGCCAGCAGCGTAAGCGGGAACATCCACAATGAGCAGTTCTTC. Its protein is CASSVSGNIHNEQFF.

This chain joins TRBV7-2 and TRBJ2-5; 10 bases match TRBD2. After removal of 4 bases from V and 2 bases from J, the junction contained 7 bases not matched to a gene. This CDR3 comprises 16 residues. Germline V gives CDR1 SGHTA, CDR2 FQGNSA. CDR3 loop: CASSYTGTSVQETQYF. The CDR3 nucleotides are TGTGCCAGCAGCTATACCGGGACTAGCGTACAAGAGACCCAGTACTTC. The full variable domain, completed using reference TRBV7-2 and TRBJ2-5, is GAGVSQSPSNKVTEKGKDVELRCDPISGHTALYWYRQSLGQGLEFLIYFQGNSAPDKSGLPSDRFSAERTGGSVSTLTIQRTQQEDSAVYLCASSYTGTSVQETQYFGPGTRLLVL.

The V and J genes are TRBV3-1 (or the pseudogene TRBV3-2) and TRBJ2-7; TRBD1 might be the D (6 bases). The germline gives CDR1 LGHDT, CDR2 YNNKEL (reference sequence). Trimming took off 4 bases at V and 5 bases at J, with 9 bases between the two ends. The CDR3 runs 12 residues. This chain's CDR3 is CASSRDTNEQYF. DNA of the CDR3: TGTGCCAGCAGCCGGGACACCAACGAGCAGTACTTC.

The chain couples TRBV3-1 (or the pseudogene TRBV3-2) to TRBJ2-3, with a tentative D call TRBD2 (6 bases). Trimming took 2 bases from V and 0 from J, leaving 9 bases between them. CDR3 length: 15 residues. Germline V gene data show CDR1 as LGHDT and CDR2 as YNNKEL (reference sequence). The CDR3 reads CASSQSGLSTDTQYF. The CDR3, as DNA: TGTGCCAGCAGCCAAAGCGGGCTAAGCACAGATACGCAGTATTTT.

The V call is TRBV14, the J call TRBJ2-1, with D perhaps TRBD2 (5 bases). The CDR3 has 12 amino acids. V gave up 1 base and J gave up 13 bases, with 11 bases separating them. The germline gives CDR1 SGHDN, CDR2 FVKESK. The CDR3 DNA reads as TGTGCCAGCAGCCAAGGTGGGAGTGTCCAGTTCTTC. Protein product: CASSQGGSVQFF. The entire variable domain, with the rest obtained from reference TRBV14 and TRBJ2-1, is as follows: EAGVTQFPSHSVIEKGQTVTLRCDPISGHDNLYWYRRVMGKEIKFLLHFVKESKQDESGMPNNRFLAERTGGTYSTLKVQPAELEDSGVYFCASSQGGSVQFFGPGTRLTVL.

This chain links TRBV9 with TRBJ1-2; perhaps TRBD1 as D (5 bases). The germline V gene has CDR1 SGDLS and CDR2 YYNGEE. Trimming took off 3 bases at V and 4 bases at J, with 16 bases between the two ends. The CDR3 has 15 amino acids. CDR3 amino acids: CASSGQGPSFYGYTF. As DNA, the CDR3 is TGTGCCAGCAGCGGTCAGGGTCCATCATTCTATGGCTACACCTTC.

The chain combines TRBV29-1 with TRBJ2-3, with 12 bases lining up with TRBD2. Germline V gene sequence: CDR1 SQVTM, CDR2 ANQGSEA. The trim removed 5 bases at V and 2 bases at J, leaving 5 bases unmatched. The CDR3 runs to 15 residues. CDR3 loop: CSVTRLAGVTDTQYF. CDR3 DNA sequence: TGCAGCGTTACCCGACTAGCGGGAGTCACAGATACGCAGTATTTT.